These 23 T cell receptor beta chains share one sample of origin, sequenced in a study of blood T cell repertoires in COVID-19. Assay: immunoSEQ multiplex PCR; the TCRdb copy retains only in-frame clones and omits some. The table records about 46,000 clones, 70% to 90% of them present only once. The sequenced material came from peripheral blood. The source of these receptors is a human donor in a cohort sampled during active COVID-19. The donor label of this sample is uncertain.

The chain combines TRBV7-2 with TRBJ1-1, with a tentative D call TRBD1 (6 bases). This CDR3 spans 15 amino acids. CDR1 SGHTA and CDR2 FQGNSA come from the germline V gene. V was trimmed by 8 bases and J by 5 bases, leaving 21 bases between them. Here the CDR3 DNA reads TGTGCCAGCGCCGGGAGGGGGTCTATGGGTACTGAAGCTTTCTTT. It is translated as CASAGRGSMGTEAFF. Full variable domain (missing parts from reference TRBV7-2 and TRBJ1-1): GAGVSQSPSNKVTEKGKDVELRCDPISGHTALYWYRQSLGQGLEFLIYFQGNSAPDKSGLPSDRFSAERTGGSVSTLTIQRTQQEDSAVYLCASAGRGSMGTEAFFGQGTRLTVV.

V usage is TRBV5-1 and J usage is TRBJ2-2; possible D gene TRBD1, 7 bases. V lost 0 bases, J lost 4 bases, and 10 bases lay in between. This CDR3 spans 15 amino acids. Germline loops: CDR1 SGHRS, CDR2 YFSETQ. The CDR3 DNA follows: TGCGCCAGCAGCTTGGGGCAGGGGGGCACCGGGGAGCTGTTTTTT. As protein: CASSLGQGGTGELFF.

This chain joins TRBV28 and TRBJ2-5, with D possibly TRBD1 on 5 matching bases. The CDR3 consists of 12 residues. Trimming took 8 bases from V and 3 from J, leaving 10 bases between them. Per germline, CDR1 MDHEN and CDR2 SYDVKM. CDR3 amino acids: CASGQGKETQYF. Written as DNA, the CDR3 is TGTGCCAGCGGGCAGGGAAAAGAGACCCAGTACTTC.

CDR3 nucleotides: TGTGCCAGCAGCGCCTTTTCGGGTCAGCCCCAGCATTTT. Translating it yields CASSAFSGQPQHF. The chain uses TRBV9 and TRBJ1-5; D gene uncertain. This CDR3 is built from 13 residues. V shed 3 bases and J shed 6 bases, with 10 bases lying between them. The germline CDR1 and CDR2 sequences are SGDLS and YYNGEE.

The V call is TRBV6-5, the J call TRBJ2-7, with a weak D call TRBD1 (6 bases). V lost 6 bases, J lost 2 bases, and 14 bases lay in between. CDR1 is MNHEY and CDR2 is SVGAGI in the germline V gene. This CDR3 spans 14 amino acids. CDR3 sequence: CASSSPGTTYEQYF. Written as DNA, the CDR3 is TGTGCCAGCAGCAGCCCCGGGACAACCTACGAGCAGTACTTC.

The chain recombines TRBV12-2 with TRBJ1-1; the D call TRBD1 from the table was never checked on the DNA. TRBV12-2 is annotated as a pseudogene. This CDR3 has 13 amino acids. Here the CDR3 DNA reads TGTGCAAGTCGCCCAGGACACTGGACTGAAGCTTTCTTT. Residues: CASRPGHWTEAFF.

The chain has TRBV5-6 and TRBJ2-2; tentatively, D is TRBD2 (5 bases). The germline gives CDR1 SGHDT, CDR2 YYEEEE. The CDR3 spans 12 residues. V lost 2 bases to trimming and J lost 6 bases, with 5 bases between them. Here the CDR3 reads CASSFGAGELFF. The CDR3, as DNA: TGTGCCAGCAGCTTCGGGGCCGGGGAGCTGTTTTTT.

DNA of the CDR3: TGTGCCAGCATGAGGGGAGGGTCTGGAAACACCATATATTTT. It translates to CASMRGGSGNTIYF. The chain links TRBV6-5 to TRBJ1-3; the D gene is possibly TRBD1 (5 bases). V shed 7 bases and J shed 1 base, with 11 bases lying between them. The CDR3 is 14 amino acids. The V gene's germline CDR1 is MNHEY and CDR2 SVGAGI.

This chain links TRBV5-1 with TRBJ2-5, with a weak D call TRBD2 (6 bases). Trimming pared 0 bases from V and 2 bases from J, leaving 8 bases between. CDR3 length: 14 amino acids. Germline V gives CDR1 SGHRS, CDR2 YFSETQ. The CDR3 sequence is CASSLGLGQETQYF. The CDR3 nucleotides read TGCGCCAGCAGCTTGGGACTAGGGCAAGAGACCCAGTACTTC.

The chain carries TRBV3-1 (or the pseudogene TRBV3-2) and TRBJ2-1; 10 nucleotides align to TRBD2. V shed 1 base, J shed 4 bases, and the junction held 10 bases outside the gene matches. Per germline, CDR1 LGHDT and CDR2 YNNKEL (reference sequence). This CDR3 contains 18 residues. The CDR3, as DNA: TGTGCCAGCAGCCAAGTAAGAGTCTCTAGCGGGGGTTACAATGAGCAGTTCTTC. This sequence encodes CASSQVRVSSGGYNEQFF.

This chain uses TRBV10-3 with TRBJ2-7; possibly TRBD1 for D (5 bases). Per the germline V gene, CDR1 is ENHRY and CDR2 is SYGVKD. The CDR3 sequence is 14 residues long. Between the trimmed V and J ends, which lost 6 bases and 1 base, there was a span of 13 bases. The CDR3 reads CAIRKDSLSYEQYF. The DNA for the CDR3 is TGTGCCATCAGGAAAGACAGTTTATCCTACGAGCAGTACTTC.

The chain uses TRBV18 and TRBJ2-4, with D possibly being TRBD1 (6 bases). CDR1 is KGHSH, CDR2 LQKENI, per germline. Trimming removed 1 base at V and 0 bases at J, with 16 bases between. The CDR3 consists of 18 residues. The CDR3 DNA follows: TGTGCCAGCTCACCACAATCAGGGGTTACCATAGCCAAAAACATTCAGTACTTC. Protein: CASSPQSGVTIAKNIQYF.

The chain recombines TRBV4-1 with TRBJ1-1, with D maybe TRBD1 (6 bases). CDR1 and CDR2 (germline): MGHRA, YSYEKL. V gave up 0 bases and J gave up 4 bases, with 24 bases separating them. The CDR3 runs 19 residues. CDR3 residues: CASSQEGILGGRGSTEAFF. The CDR3 DNA reads TGCGCCAGCAGCCAAGAGGGTATCCTCGGGGGGCGGGGGAGCACTGAAGCTTTCTTT.

CDR3 nucleotide sequence: TGCAGTGCTAGTGGACTAGCGGGGGGTCATACCCTACCCAATTACGAGCAGTACTTC. It specifies CSASGLAGGHTLPNYEQYF. The gene calls are TRBV20-1 and TRBJ2-7, with TRBD2 identical over 14 bases. This CDR3 region has 19 residues. V dropped 3 bases and J dropped 4; count of bases not matched to a gene: 17. From germline, CDR1 is DFQATT and CDR2 SNEGSKA (reference sequence).

V gene TRBV6-6 combines with J gene TRBJ2-7, with no clear D. The CDR3 is 11 amino acids. Germline V lookup: CDR1 MNHNY, CDR2 SVGAGI (reference sequence). V lost 4 bases and J lost 3, with 4 bases in between. The CDR3 here is CASSSLYEQYF. CDR3 DNA: TGTGCCAGCAGTTCTCTCTACGAGCAGTACTTC.

The chain couples TRBV21-1 to TRBJ1-5. TRBV21-1 is reported as a pseudogene. The CDR3 runs to 14 residues. DNA for the CDR3: TGTGCCAGCAGCAAAGTCCAAACTTATCAGCCCCAGCATTTT. Translated, it gives CASSKVQTYQPQHF.

The chain joins TRBV5-4 to TRBJ2-1; D perhaps matches TRBD1 (5 bases). The V and J ends lost 0 bases and 8 bases respectively, with 9 bases between them. The CDR3 is made up of 13 amino acids. Germline V gives CDR1 SGHNT, CDR2 YYREEE (reference sequence). Here the CDR3 reads CASSLEQGDEQFF. The CDR3, as DNA: TGTGCCAGCAGCTTGGAGCAGGGTGATGAGCAGTTCTTC.

The chain recombines TRBV11-2 with TRBJ1-2; D remains unclear. The V gene lost 7 bases and the J gene lost 3 bases, with 15 bases spanning the gap. The CDR3 extends over 14 amino acids. Germline lookup yields CDR1 SGHAT and CDR2 FQNNGV. The CDR3 is CASTPRERYYGYTF. DNA for the CDR3: TGTGCCAGCACCCCAAGAGAGCGGTACTATGGCTACACCTTC.

CDR3 sequence reads: CASSIGNLRETQYF. Written as DNA, the CDR3 is TGTGCCAGTAGTATCGGGAACCTGAGGGAGACCCAGTACTTC. V gene TRBV19 combines with J gene TRBJ2-5, with a tentative D call TRBD2 (5 bases). Per the germline V gene, CDR1 is LNHDA and CDR2 is SQIVND (reference sequence). This CDR3 has 14 residues. Between the trimmed V and J ends, which lost 3 bases and 5 bases, there was a span of 13 bases.

The rearrangement joins TRBV6-1 to TRBJ1-5; D may be TRBD1 (5 bases). Germline values: CDR1 MNHNS, CDR2 SASEGT. This CDR3 has 16 amino acids. V was pared by 1 base and J by 5 bases, with 15 bases between. The CDR3: CASSEGFLGGDQPQHF. In DNA, the CDR3 is TGTGCCAGCAGTGAAGGGTTCCTGGGGGGGGATCAGCCCCAGCATTTT.

The chain uses TRBV6-1 and TRBJ1-5; no clear D gene. The CDR3 extends over 13 amino acids. Deletions cut 2 bases from V and 1 base from J, with 3 bases between. Germline V gene data show CDR1 as MNHNS and CDR2 as SASEGT. This CDR3 is CASSEISNQPQHF. As DNA, the CDR3 is TGTGCCAGCAGTGAAATAAGCAATCAGCCCCAGCATTTT.

The chain uses TRBV4-2 and TRBJ2-1, with 10 bases fitting TRBD2. V was pared by 8 bases and J by 8 bases, with 6 bases of the junction left unmatched. The CDR3 spans 13 residues. Germline-derived CDR1 and CDR2 are LGHNA and YNFKEQ. The CDR3, as DNA: TGTGCCAGCTTAGCTAGCGGGGGCGATGAGCAGTTCTTC. Amino acids: CASLASGGDEQFF.

In this sample, this clone turned up once. J is TRBJ1-6 and V is TRBV18; 9 bases match TRBD1. Germline V gene lookup returns CDR1 KGHSH and CDR2 LQKENI. Trimming cost V 4 bases and J 7 bases; bases outside gene matches: 2. The CDR3 consists of 14 residues. CDR3 amino acids: CASSRTGENSPLHF. CDR3 DNA sequence: TGTGCCAGCTCACGGACAGGGGAAAATTCACCCCTCCACTTT.